Shown below are 4 T cell receptor beta chains from a single sample sequenced in a study of blood T cell repertoires in COVID-19. The repertoire was sequenced with immunoSEQ multiplex PCR; TCRdb's copy has only in-frame clones and lacks some. The data show under 95,000 clones, with 65% to 85% seen just once and around 10% held by the top ten. The sample comprised peripheral blood. These receptors were taken from a man between 65 and 85 years old with acute or convalescent COVID-19.

The V call is TRBV5-1, the J call TRBJ2-7; D is unresolved. The CDR3 consists of 14 residues. V was trimmed by 0 bases and J by 4 bases, leaving 11 bases between them. From germline, CDR1 is SGHRS and CDR2 YFSETQ. The CDR3 loop reads CASSLGHTNYEQYF. The CDR3 bases are TGCGCCAGCAGCTTGGGCCATACAAATTACGAGCAGTACTTC. Supplemented by reference TRBV5-1 and TRBJ2-7, the full variable domain reads KAGVTQTPRYLIKTRGQQVTLSCSPISGHRSVSWYQQTPGQGLQFLFEYFSETQRNKGNFPGRFSGRQFSNSRSEMNVSTLELGDSALYLCASSLGHTNYEQYFGPGTRLTVT.

The chain combines TRBV5-1 with TRBJ2-7; 7 nucleotides line up with TRBD1. The ends lost 2 bases at V and 1 base at J; junction bases unmatched: 3. The germline V gene encodes CDR1 SGHRS and CDR2 YFSETQ. The CDR3 extends over 14 amino acids. The CDR3 nucleotides read TGCGCCAGCAGCTTCGACAGGGTTTCCTACGAGCAGTACTTC. This translates into CASSFDRVSYEQYF.

The rearrangement links TRBV28 to TRBJ1-2; D gene uncertain. V was shortened by 3 bases and J by 5 bases, with 10 bases between the two germline ends. Germline values: CDR1 MDHEN, CDR2 SYDVKM. This CDR3 has 13 residues. The CDR3 here is CASSFGRKYGYTF. The CDR3 DNA sequence: TGTGCCAGCAGTTTCGGCAGGAAGTATGGCTACACCTTC.

The chain has TRBV11-2 and TRBJ2-3; 11 bases are a match to TRBD2. Trimming removed 5 bases from V and 0 bases from J; junction bases left unmatched: 7. The CDR3 spans 17 residues. The V gene's germline CDR1 is SGHAT and CDR2 FQNNGV. The CDR3 region is CASSNRLAGTSTDTQYF. Written as DNA, the CDR3 is TGTGCCAGCAGCAATAGACTAGCGGGGACGAGCACAGATACGCAGTATTTT.